The rows below give T cell receptor beta chains drawn from one sample of a study of blood T cell repertoires in COVID-19. Sequenced by immunoSEQ multiplex PCR; TCRdb stores in-frame clones only, minus some. The sample carries 200,000 to 250,000 clones, around 84% recorded once. The sample taken for sequencing was PBMCs or T cells enriched from blood (not recorded which). These receptors all stem from a woman aged 40 to 50 who had recovered from COVID-19. Both conserved end residues are part of each CDR3. Fields, in order: V gene, CDR3 protein.

>TRBV28
CASSALGRASNQPQHF
>TRBV7-2
CASSSRGRTYGYTF
>TRBV10-2
CASSRTGYNEQFF
>TRBV6-5
CASRLWGESTEAFF
>TRBV28
CASSFGTGVGYTF
>TRBV7-2
CASSLDNGNQPQHF
>TRBV12-3/TRBV12-4
CASRPLSLETQYF
>TRBV10-3
CAISLDSAYNSPLHF
>TRBV3-1/TRBV3-2
CASSSTRLRGTQYF
>TRBV18
CASSSSGTADTQYF
>TRBV5-5
CASSSTILNEQYF
>TRBV5-4
CASSLGRAYGYTF
>TRBV2
CASSGEGTRKNIQYF
>TRBV27
CASSRQGVKETQYF
>TRBV19
CASSKQGDQPQHF
>TRBV7-2
CASSLGAGGDEQYF
>TRBV4-3
CASSRGTSGSETQYF
>TRBV6-6
CASSSGGETQYF
>TRBV19
CASSRSVNPGEQYF
>TRBV3-1/TRBV3-2
CASSQAGYNQPQHF
>TRBV7-9
CASSAGGLAGVVDTQYF
>TRBV28
CASSLDSNSPLHF
>TRBV11-3
CASSLDGGSGAYEQYF
>TRBV2
CASSLSQAPTYEQYF
>TRBV5-6
CASSLASGRGETQYF
>TRBV5-1
CASSGTGNYGYTF
>TRBV5-5
CASSLGGLAFRDEQFF
>TRBV6-6
CASSGRDSGAGYTF
>TRBV6-5
CASRSSGETQYF
>TRBV18
CASSPTSGRTYNEQFF
>TRBV11-3
CASSLANEKLFF
>TRBV7-2
CASSFTTGMGGYTF
>TRBV28
CASSLLPKPYEQYF
>TRBV5-1
CASAPVGYGYTF
>TRBV2
CASSEALRQGGNQPQHF
>TRBV6-5
CASIRLAGGTGELFF
>TRBV18
CASSATSGRAGETQYF
>TRBV18
CASSPQGIAGANVLTF
>TRBV30
CAWSRASSGSHNEQFF
>TRBV24-1
CATRAGAGMNTEAFF
>TRBV7-9
CASSLAAGGAGELFF
>TRBV3-1/TRBV3-2
CASSRSVGDFYEQYF
>TRBV3-1/TRBV3-2
CASSQDPRWANTEAFF
>TRBV7-9
CASSLARLGQGRETQYF
>TRBV11-3
CASSLLAGGVDTQYF
>TRBV11-2
CASSLGLQILKNIQYF
>TRBV6-5
CASSRIATGELFF
>TRBV9
CASSVGASFSGANVLTF
>TRBV5-4
CASSLDPPGLAFF
>TRBV27
CASSLAGRIPNTGELFF
>TRBV7-8
CASSLEISREQFF
>TRBV28
CASRPPYGNQPQHF
>TRBV28
CASSLSGGLAGVRTYNEQFF
>TRBV4-1
CASSQGQGSPQETQYF
>TRBV5-1
CASSFGGYNEQFF